The 9 T cell receptor beta chains in this list originate from one sample, sequenced in a study of cytomegalovirus exposure and HLA in healthy donors. The PCR was carried out with 60 Vbeta primers and 13 Jbeta primers. Data came from immunoSEQ multiplex PCR; TCRdb stores just in-frame clones and leaves some out. The data hold 150,000 to 250,000 clones, with 75% to 90% observed a single time. The source material was PBMCs. The receptors were gathered from a woman in her 50s in good health and CMV-seropositive.

This chain joins TRBV28 and TRBJ1-2; D is unclear. CDR3 length: 15 amino acids. Looked up from germline, CDR1 is MDHEN and CDR2 is SYDVKM. Trimming shortened V by 2 bases and J by 4 bases, and 14 bases separated the two germline ends. The CDR3 DNA reads TGTGCCAGCAGTTTAAAATCAGGAAGACCCTATGGCTACACCTTC. Translating it yields CASSLKSGRPYGYTF.

DNA of the CDR3: TGCGCCAGCAGCCCGACTAGCGGGAGGAGTACAGATACGCAGTATTTT. This encodes CASSPTSGRSTDTQYF. The J gene is TRBJ2-3, the V gene TRBV5-1; 13 bases are shared with TRBD2. Germline V lookup: CDR1 SGHRS, CDR2 YFSETQ. V lost 4 bases to trimming and J lost 3 bases; unmatched junction nucleotides: 5. The CDR3 totals 16 residues. Together with reference TRBV5-1 and TRBJ2-3, the CDR3 gives the full variable domain: KAGVTQTPRYLIKTRGQQVTLSCSPISGHRSVSWYQQTPGQGLQFLFEYFSETQRNKGNFPGRFSGRQFSNSRSEMNVSTLELGDSALYLCASSPTSGRSTDTQYFGPGTRLTVL.

The rearrangement links TRBV5-4 to TRBJ2-3, with D uncertain. The V end lost 2 bases, the J end lost 7 bases, and 8 bases lay between the germline ends. The germline CDR1 and CDR2 sequences are SGHNT and YYREEE (reference sequence). The CDR3 has 12 residues. The CDR3 DNA follows: TGTGCCAGCAGCTTAGACTCGTATACGCAGTATTTT. Residues: CASSLDSYTQYF.

To note about this clone: The germline gene is not matched at one end of the junction; a read error may be the cause. Different DNA sequences within this sample yield the same CDR3. This chain uses TRBV7-6 with TRBJ1-4; D uncertain. Germline V gene lookup returns CDR1 SGHVS and CDR2 FNYEAQ. This CDR3 has 14 residues. The CDR3 nucleotides read TGTGCTAGCAGCTTGCCGTCAGAGGGAGAAAAACTGTTTTTT. Its translation: CASSLPSEGEKLFF.

V gene TRBV27 combines with J gene TRBJ2-7, with 8 bases lining up with TRBD1. In germline, CDR1 is MNHEY, CDR2 SMNVEV (reference sequence). Germline trimming cut 6 bases from V and 9 bases from J; bases unmatched to any gene: 13. The CDR3 spans 14 residues. CDR3 DNA: TGTGCCAGCAGCCTTACCGGGACAGGTCAATCGCAGTACTTC. Protein product: CASSLTGTGQSQYF.

The chain employs TRBV6-5 and TRBJ1-1; the D is unclear. Germline CDR1 is MNHEY and CDR2 is SVGAGI. The germline V and J ends were trimmed by 11 bases and 3 bases, with 22 bases remaining between them. The CDR3 is 15 amino acids. In DNA form, the CDR3 reads TGTGCCTCAAAGAAGATGGCAGGTTGGGACACTGAAGCTTTCTTT. It codes for CASKKMAGWDTEAFF.

V gene TRBV29-1 combines with J gene TRBJ2-1; D uncertain. V gave up 4 bases and J gave up 4 bases, with 14 bases separating them. Looked up from germline, CDR1 is SQVTM and CDR2 is ANQGSEA. The CDR3 is 14 residues long. The CDR3 DNA reads as TGCAGCGTTGCAGAAATCTTCGGGTACAATGAGCAGTTCTTC. Translation: CSVAEIFGYNEQFF.

This clone was counted a single time. The chain combines TRBV6-5 with TRBJ1-4, with 7 bases aligning to TRBD1. The CDR3 has 13 amino acids. Germline V gene data show CDR1 as MNHEY and CDR2 as SVGAGI. V gave up 6 bases and J gave up 6 bases; unmatched junction bases: 4. The DNA for the CDR3 is TGTGCCAGCAGCCCCGGGACAGATGAAAAACTGTTTTTT. Translating gives CASSPGTDEKLFF.

The V gene is TRBV28, the J gene TRBJ1-5; D is unresolved. This CDR3 is built from 12 residues. The V and J ends lost 8 bases and 7 bases respectively, with 12 bases between them. Germline lookup yields CDR1 MDHEN and CDR2 SYDVKM. For the CDR3, the DNA is TGTGCCAGCGGTTACCAGATACAGCCCCAGCATTTT. It yields the protein CASGYQIQPQHF.